The entry that follows covers one T cell receptor (beta chain) sequence. Its antigen is not known. The data were taken from a study of T cell repertoires in cytomegalovirus infection. At the level of the study: Shared public TCR beta signatures pointed to both CMV infection and a matching HLA type.

MiXCR, applied by TCRdb to the reads, yields one record per CDR3 protein. The data contain about 900,000 distinct CDR3 sequences, roughly 31% of them singletons. Study-wide points: CMV carriers having the relevant HLA were flagged by cumulative public TCR beta family frequency.

The CDR3 is made up of 20 amino acids. The germline V and J ends were trimmed by 1 base and 0 bases, with 22 bases remaining between them. Germline CDR1 LNHDA, CDR2 SQIVND (reference sequence). Source: cultured CD8+ T cells from PBMCs, taken from culture after CMV antigen stimulation. This rearrangement joins TRBV19 to TRBJ2-1; tentatively, D is TRBD2 (6 bases). The clonotype comes from a human donor in good health (CMV status not recorded). Some clones in this sample may be carry-over from other donors' samples. CDR3 sequence reads: CASSIGRGYPFSSSYNEQFF. The CDR3 DNA reads TGTGCCAGTAGTATAGGCCGGGGGTATCCGTTTTCGAGCTCCTACAATGAGCAGTTCTTC.